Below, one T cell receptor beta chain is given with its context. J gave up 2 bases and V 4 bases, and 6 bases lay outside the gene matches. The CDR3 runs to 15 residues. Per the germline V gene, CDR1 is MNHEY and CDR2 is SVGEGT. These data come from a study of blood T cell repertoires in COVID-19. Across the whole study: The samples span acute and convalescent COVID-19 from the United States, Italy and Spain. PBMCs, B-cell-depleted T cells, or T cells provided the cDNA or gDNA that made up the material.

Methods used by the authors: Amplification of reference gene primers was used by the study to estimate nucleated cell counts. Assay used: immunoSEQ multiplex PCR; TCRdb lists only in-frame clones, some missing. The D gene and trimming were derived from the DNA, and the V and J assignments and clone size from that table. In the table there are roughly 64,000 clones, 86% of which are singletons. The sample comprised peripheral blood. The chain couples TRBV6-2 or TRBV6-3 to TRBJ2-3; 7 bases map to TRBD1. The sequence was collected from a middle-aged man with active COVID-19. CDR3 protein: CASSFATGFTDTQYF. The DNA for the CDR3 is TGTGCCAGCAGTTTTGCGACAGGGTTCACAGATACGCAGTATTTT.